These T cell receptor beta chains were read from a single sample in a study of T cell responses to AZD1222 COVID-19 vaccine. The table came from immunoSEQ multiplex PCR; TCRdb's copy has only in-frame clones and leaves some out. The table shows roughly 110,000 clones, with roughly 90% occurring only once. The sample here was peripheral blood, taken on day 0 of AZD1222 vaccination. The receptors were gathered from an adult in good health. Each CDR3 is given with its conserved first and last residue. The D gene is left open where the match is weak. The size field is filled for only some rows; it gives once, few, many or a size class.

cdr3_aa: CASSIQQGTEAFF
cdr3_nt: TGTGCCAGTAGTATTCAGCAGGGTACTGAAGCTTTCTTT
j_call: TRBJ1-1
v_call: TRBV19
clone_size: -
d_call: -

cdr3_aa: CASSTSRDLSGNTIYF
cdr3_nt: TGTGCCAGCAGCACCTCCCGGGACCTCTCTGGAAACACCATATATTTT
j_call: TRBJ1-3
v_call: TRBV6-6
clone_size: -
d_call: -

cdr3_aa: CASTVRAIYYNEQFF
cdr3_nt: TGTGCCAGCACCGTACGAGCAATCTACTACAATGAGCAGTTCTTC
j_call: TRBJ2-1
v_call: TRBV28
clone_size: -
d_call: -

cdr3_aa: CASSQVWRSGRENTGELFF
cdr3_nt: TGTGCCAGCAGCCAGGTCTGGCGGAGCGGGAGGGAGAACACCGGGGAGCTGTTTTTT
j_call: TRBJ2-2
v_call: TRBV14
clone_size: -
d_call: TRBD2

cdr3_aa: CASSSGLDDGTDTQYF
cdr3_nt: TGCGCCAGCAGCTCGGGACTAGACGATGGCACAGATACGCAGTATTTT
j_call: TRBJ2-3
v_call: TRBV5-1
clone_size: once
d_call: TRBD2

cdr3_aa: CASSMTSSSYNEQFF
cdr3_nt: TGTGCCAGCAGCATGACATCGAGCTCCTACAATGAGCAGTTCTTC
j_call: TRBJ2-1
v_call: TRBV11-2
clone_size: few
d_call: -

cdr3_aa: CASSLGIYEQYF
cdr3_nt: TGTGCCAGCAGTTTAGGTATCTACGAGCAGTACTTC
j_call: TRBJ2-7
v_call: TRBV28
clone_size: -
d_call: -

cdr3_aa: CASSQGGLAGTDTQYF
cdr3_nt: TGTGCCAGCAGCCAAGGGGGACTAGCGGGCACAGATACGCAGTATTTT
j_call: TRBJ2-3
v_call: TRBV4-2
clone_size: -
d_call: TRBD2

cdr3_aa: CASSDRVGGYTF
cdr3_nt: TGTGCCAGCAGCGACAGGGTTGGCGGCTACACCTTC
j_call: TRBJ1-2
v_call: TRBV3-1/TRBV3-2
clone_size: -
d_call: TRBD1

cdr3_aa: CASSPPLAGGGRNEQFF
cdr3_nt: TGTGCCAGCTCACCACCCCTAGCGGGAGGGGGGCGCAATGAGCAGTTCTTC
j_call: TRBJ2-1
v_call: TRBV18
clone_size: -
d_call: TRBD2

cdr3_aa: CASSSGTSGGFKQFF
cdr3_nt: TGTGCCAGCAGTTCCGGGACTAGCGGGGGTTTTAAGCAGTTCTTC
j_call: TRBJ2-1
v_call: TRBV7-2
clone_size: -
d_call: TRBD2

cdr3_aa: CASSEPTPRGETQYF
cdr3_nt: TGTGCCAGCAGCGAACCTACCCCCAGGGGAGAGACCCAGTACTTC
j_call: TRBJ2-5
v_call: TRBV7-2
clone_size: -
d_call: -

cdr3_aa: CASRQTGVPGANVLTF
cdr3_nt: TGTGCCAGCAGACAGACAGGGGTGCCTGGGGCCAACGTCCTGACTTTC
j_call: TRBJ2-6
v_call: TRBV6-6
clone_size: -
d_call: TRBD1

cdr3_aa: CAWIEGAGTGELFF
cdr3_nt: TGTGCCTGGATTGAGGGGGCGGGCACCGGGGAGCTGTTTTTT
j_call: TRBJ2-2
v_call: TRBV30
clone_size: -
d_call: TRBD1

cdr3_aa: CASSSGTGGYTGELFF
cdr3_nt: TGCGCCAGCAGCTCCGGGACAGGGGGCTACACCGGGGAGCTGTTTTTT
j_call: TRBJ2-2
v_call: TRBV5-1
clone_size: -
d_call: TRBD1

cdr3_aa: CSIIGLSTDTQYF
cdr3_nt: TGCAGCATCATAGGGCTTAGCACAGATACGCAGTATTTT
j_call: TRBJ2-3
v_call: TRBV29-1
clone_size: -
d_call: -

cdr3_aa: CASSKSVGLAWEQYF
cdr3_nt: TGTGCCAGCAGCAAATCGGTGGGACTAGCGTGGGAGCAGTACTTC
j_call: TRBJ2-7
v_call: TRBV21-1
clone_size: medium-sized
d_call: -

cdr3_aa: CASSLAATSGSYEQYF
cdr3_nt: TGTGCCAGCAGCTTAGCAGCGACTAGCGGTTCCTACGAGCAGTACTTC
j_call: TRBJ2-7
v_call: TRBV7-2
clone_size: -
d_call: TRBD2

cdr3_aa: CASSLTRGPGAPTDTQYF
cdr3_nt: TGCGCCAGCAGCCTAACTCGGGGTCCGGGGGCCCCCACAGATACGCAGTATTTT
j_call: TRBJ2-3
v_call: TRBV4-3
clone_size: -
d_call: -

cdr3_aa: CATSDTRGQGRIYNEQFF
cdr3_nt: TGTGCCACCAGTGATACCCGGGGACAGGGGCGAATCTACAATGAGCAGTTCTTC
j_call: TRBJ2-1
v_call: TRBV24-1
clone_size: -
d_call: TRBD1

cdr3_aa: CASSIPGGEYGYTF
cdr3_nt: TGTGCCAGTAGTATTCCAGGGGGCGAGTATGGCTACACCTTC
j_call: TRBJ1-2
v_call: TRBV19
clone_size: -
d_call: TRBD1

cdr3_aa: CASVSENTEAFF
cdr3_nt: TGCGCCAGCGTCTCAGAGAACACTGAAGCTTTCTTT
j_call: TRBJ1-1
v_call: TRBV5-1
clone_size: -
d_call: -

cdr3_aa: CASSLWAPGINSYNSPLHF
cdr3_nt: TGTGCCAGCAGTTTATGGGCCCCGGGAATTAACTCCTATAATTCACCCCTCCACTTT
j_call: TRBJ1-6
v_call: TRBV27
clone_size: once
d_call: -

cdr3_aa: CSVSPGTDSNQPQHF
cdr3_nt: TGCAGCGTATCCCCCGGGACAGACAGCAATCAGCCCCAGCATTTT
j_call: TRBJ1-5
v_call: TRBV29-1
clone_size: -
d_call: TRBD1

cdr3_aa: CASIGHSTYEQYF
cdr3_nt: TGTGCCAGCATAGGACATTCTACCTACGAGCAGTACTTC
j_call: TRBJ2-7
v_call: TRBV6-5
clone_size: -
d_call: -

cdr3_aa: CASTWGTAQETQYF
cdr3_nt: TGTGCCAGCACCTGGGGGACAGCCCAAGAGACCCAGTACTTC
j_call: TRBJ2-5
v_call: TRBV7-8
clone_size: -
d_call: TRBD1

cdr3_aa: CASADFGGSTDTQYF
cdr3_nt: TGCGCCAGCGCTGACTTCGGGGGATCCACAGATACGCAGTATTTT
j_call: TRBJ2-3
v_call: TRBV4-1
clone_size: -
d_call: -

cdr3_aa: CAIGGGLDGYTF
cdr3_nt: TGTGCCATAGGAGGGGGATTGGATGGCTACACCTTC
j_call: TRBJ1-2
v_call: TRBV24-1
clone_size: -
d_call: -

cdr3_aa: CASSRDGGWVEKLFF
cdr3_nt: TGTGCCAGCAGCCGCGACGGGGGATGGGTTGAAAAACTGTTTTTT
j_call: TRBJ1-4
v_call: TRBV28
clone_size: -
d_call: -

cdr3_aa: CSAKTGTYEQYF
cdr3_nt: TGCAGCGCTAAAACAGGGACCTACGAGCAGTACTTC
j_call: TRBJ2-7
v_call: TRBV29-1
clone_size: -
d_call: -

cdr3_aa: CASSTPISGDGEQFF
cdr3_nt: TGTGCCAGCAGCACCCCAATTAGCGGGGACGGTGAGCAGTTCTTC
j_call: TRBJ2-1
v_call: TRBV5-4
clone_size: -
d_call: TRBD2

cdr3_aa: CASSPGQGSEKLFF
cdr3_nt: TGTGCCAGCAGCCCGGGACAGGGAAGCGAAAAACTGTTTTTT
j_call: TRBJ1-4
v_call: TRBV6-5
clone_size: -
d_call: TRBD1

cdr3_aa: CASSPGWEPQHF
cdr3_nt: TGTGCCAGCTCACCGGGATGGGAGCCCCAGCATTTT
j_call: TRBJ1-5
v_call: TRBV18
clone_size: -
d_call: -

cdr3_aa: CASSLGTDIDGYTF
cdr3_nt: TGTGCCAGCAGCTTAGGGACCGATATTGATGGCTACACCTTC
j_call: TRBJ1-2
v_call: TRBV7-8
clone_size: -
d_call: -

cdr3_aa: CASSFFRTNEKLFF
cdr3_nt: TGTGCCAGCAGTTTTTTCCGTACTAATGAAAAACTGTTTTTT
j_call: TRBJ1-4
v_call: TRBV28
clone_size: -
d_call: -

cdr3_aa: CASSYSGRTTDTQYF
cdr3_nt: TGTGCCAGCAGTTATAGCGGGAGGACTACAGATACGCAGTATTTT
j_call: TRBJ2-3
v_call: TRBV6-5
clone_size: -
d_call: TRBD2

cdr3_aa: CASSPDRYEQYF
cdr3_nt: TGTGCCAGCAGCCCAGACAGGTACGAGCAGTACTTC
j_call: TRBJ2-7
v_call: TRBV5-4
clone_size: -
d_call: -

cdr3_aa: CSVEDRGTGDVVYGYTF
cdr3_nt: TGCAGCGTTGAAGATCGAGGGACAGGGGATGTTGTCTATGGCTACACCTTC
j_call: TRBJ1-2
v_call: TRBV29-1
clone_size: once
d_call: TRBD1

cdr3_aa: CATSRVSGQETQYF
cdr3_nt: TGTGCCACCAGCAGAGTTTCAGGGCAAGAGACCCAGTACTTC
j_call: TRBJ2-5
v_call: TRBV15
clone_size: -
d_call: -

cdr3_aa: CASSLQEYGYTF
cdr3_nt: TGTGCCAGCAGTTTACAGGAGTATGGCTACACCTTC
j_call: TRBJ1-2
v_call: TRBV28
clone_size: -
d_call: -

cdr3_aa: CASSSPGGYGYEQYF
cdr3_nt: TGTGCCAGCAGCTCCCCCGGGGGGTACGGCTACGAGCAGTACTTC
j_call: TRBJ2-7
v_call: TRBV7-2
clone_size: -
d_call: TRBD2

cdr3_aa: CASSLEISSGRINEQFF
cdr3_nt: TGTGCCAGCAGCTTAGAGATATCCAGCGGGAGGATTAATGAGCAGTTCTTC
j_call: TRBJ2-1
v_call: TRBV7-9
clone_size: -
d_call: TRBD2